This T cell receptor beta chain emerged from a study of identical twins. One entry per CDR3 protein results from TCRdb running MiXCR on the 5' RACE reads. The sample includes hundreds of thousands of distinct CDR3 sequences, 20% to 30% of them seen just once. Trimming removed 1 base from V and 6 bases from J, with 2 bases in between. The CDR3 is 12 amino acids. Per the germline V gene, CDR1 is KGHDR and CDR2 is SFDVKD. Another study also made use of these data, one on T cells expressing NK-cell markers.

V gene TRBV24-1 combines with J gene TRBJ2-2; D is unresolved. Sequencing used CD4+ T cells sorted from blood. The source of this sequence is a woman between 18 and 29 years old in good health. CDR3 nucleotides: TGTGCCACCAGTGATTTTTCCGGGGAGCTGTTTTTT. Residues: CATSDFSGELFF.